The table lists the clone carrying this T cell receptor beta chain with a count of one. Its antigen is unidentified. Combining a sample-barcoded 5' primer with a J-beta primer mix, a second PCR ran for about 6 to 12 cycles. Template switching added a 12-random-nucleotide identifier to every cDNA molecule. TCRdb reprocessed the 5' RACE reads with MiXCR, giving one entry per CDR3 protein. Seen here are 780,000 or so distinct CDR3 sequences, approximately 60% observed once, and the top ten hold about a quarter. Per germline, CDR1 DFQATT and CDR2 SNEGSKA (reference sequence). Trimming cost V 7 bases and J 5 bases, with 15 bases left between them. The CDR3 is 13 amino acids. The sample originates from a study of blood T cells in healthy people across ages. General study findings and limits: Lack of knowledge of donor CMV status possibly confounded expanded clonotype changes.

Material for sequencing was blood. The clonotype was recovered from a man aged 35 to 55 in good health. The genes are TRBV20-1 and TRBJ1-5; D perhaps matches TRBD1 (6 bases). CDR3 loop: CSGVDSRDQPQHF. CDR3 sequence (DNA): TGCAGTGGGGTGGACAGCCGGGATCAGCCCCAGCATTTT.